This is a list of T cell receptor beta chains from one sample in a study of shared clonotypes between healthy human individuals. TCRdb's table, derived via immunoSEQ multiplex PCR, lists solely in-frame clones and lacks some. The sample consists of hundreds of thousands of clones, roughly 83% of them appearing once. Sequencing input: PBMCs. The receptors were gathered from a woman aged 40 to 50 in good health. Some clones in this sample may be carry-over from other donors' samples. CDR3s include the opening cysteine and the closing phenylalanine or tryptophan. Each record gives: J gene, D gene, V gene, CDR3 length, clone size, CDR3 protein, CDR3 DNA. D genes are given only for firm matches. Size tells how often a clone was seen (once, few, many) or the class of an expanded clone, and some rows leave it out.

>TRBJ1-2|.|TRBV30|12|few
CAWNMPPYGYTF
TGTGCCTGGAATATGCCCCCCTATGGCTACACCTTC
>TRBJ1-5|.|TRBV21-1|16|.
CASSKRGDSSNQPQHF
TGTGCCAGCAGCAAAAGGGGGGACAGTAGCAATCAGCCCCAGCATTTT
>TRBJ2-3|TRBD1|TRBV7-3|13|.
CASSDRASDTQYF
TGTGCCAGCAGCGACAGGGCGAGTGATACGCAGTATTTT
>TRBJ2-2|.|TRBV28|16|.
CASSLQGRVGAGELFF
TGTGCCAGCAGTCTCCAGGGGAGGGTGGGGGCCGGGGAGCTGTTTTTT
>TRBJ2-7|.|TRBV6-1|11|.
CASSEAARSHF
TGTGCCAGCAGTGAAGCTGCCAGATCCCACTTC
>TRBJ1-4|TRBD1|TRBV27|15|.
CASSFRRGLGEKLFF
TGTGCCAGCAGTTTTAGGAGGGGGCTTGGTGAAAAACTGTTTTTT
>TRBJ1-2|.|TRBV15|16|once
CATSGFSLGVGYGYTF
TGTGCCACCAGCGGCTTCAGTCTGGGGGTAGGCTATGGCTACACCTTC
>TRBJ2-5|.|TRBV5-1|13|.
CASSSPVLETQYF
TGCGCCAGCAGCTCACCAGTCTTGGAGACCCAGTACTTC
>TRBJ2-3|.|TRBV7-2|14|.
CASSLAAGHVTQYF
TGTGCCAGCAGCTTAGCGGCAGGACACGTTACGCAGTATTTT
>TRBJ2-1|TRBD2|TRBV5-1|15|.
CASSPRLADYNEQFF
TGCGCCAGCAGCCCTCGACTAGCGGACTACAATGAGCAGTTCTTC
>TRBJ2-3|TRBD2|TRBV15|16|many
CATSGKRTSRADTQYF
TGTGCCACCAGCGGAAAGAGGACTAGTAGGGCAGATACGCAGTATTTT
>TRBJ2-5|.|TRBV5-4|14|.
CASAPSAGKETQYF
TGTGCCAGCGCCCCATCGGCGGGGAAAGAGACCCAGTACTTC
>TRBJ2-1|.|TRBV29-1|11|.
CSVKRTNEQFF
TGCAGCGTGAAAAGAACGAATGAGCAGTTCTTC
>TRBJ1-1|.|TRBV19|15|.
CASSQRQDGGTEAFF
TGTGCCAGTAGTCAACGACAGGATGGGGGAACTGAAGCTTTCTTT
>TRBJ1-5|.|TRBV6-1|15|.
CASSEEAGGNQPQHF
TGTGCCAGCAGTGAAGAAGCAGGGGGCAATCAGCCCCAGCATTTT
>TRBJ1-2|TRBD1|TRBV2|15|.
CASKRDRGSSYGYTF
TGTGCCAGCAAACGGGACAGAGGATCTTCCTATGGCTACACCTTC
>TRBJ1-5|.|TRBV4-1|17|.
CASSQGVGGGSNQPQHF
TGCGCCAGCAGCCAAGGGGTTGGGGGGGGCAGCAATCAGCCCCAGCATTTT
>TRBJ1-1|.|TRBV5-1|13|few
CASSFNQNTEAFF
TGCGCCAGCAGCTTCAATCAGAACACTGAAGCTTTCTTT
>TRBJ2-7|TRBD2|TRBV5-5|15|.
CASSPGLSGRDEQYF
TGTGCCAGCAGCCCTGGACTTAGCGGGAGGGACGAGCAGTACTTC
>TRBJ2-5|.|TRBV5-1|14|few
CASSPGPGEGAQYF
TGCGCCAGCAGCCCGGGCCCCGGGGAAGGGGCCCAGTACTTC
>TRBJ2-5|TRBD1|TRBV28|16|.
CASSTRQGLRQETQYF
TGTGCCAGCAGTACTCGACAGGGTCTGAGACAAGAGACCCAGTACTTC
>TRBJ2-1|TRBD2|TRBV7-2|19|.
CASSLDGAGVLSSYNEQFF
TGTGCCAGCAGCTTAGACGGGGCGGGAGTTCTGAGCTCCTACAATGAGCAGTTCTTC
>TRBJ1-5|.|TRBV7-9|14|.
CASSKGGTMTPQHF
TGTGCCAGCAGCAAAGGGGGAACCATGACGCCCCAGCATTTT
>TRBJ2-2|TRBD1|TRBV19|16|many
CASRKGQFLDTGELFF
TGTGCCAGTAGAAAGGGACAGTTCCTCGACACCGGGGAGCTGTTTTTT
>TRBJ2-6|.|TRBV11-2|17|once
CASSQPGVSYGANVLTF
TGTGCCAGCAGCCAACCGGGAGTTAGTTACGGGGCCAACGTCCTGACTTTC
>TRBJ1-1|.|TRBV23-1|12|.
CASKHRVHEAFF
TGCGCCAGCAAACACAGGGTCCATGAAGCTTTCTTT
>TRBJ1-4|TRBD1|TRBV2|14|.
CASRATGEGEKLFF
TGTGCCAGCAGGGCGACAGGGGAGGGAGAAAAACTGTTTTTT
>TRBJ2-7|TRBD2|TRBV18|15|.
CASSELAGVKGEQYF
TGTGCCAGCTCCGAATTAGCGGGAGTGAAGGGCGAGCAGTACTTC
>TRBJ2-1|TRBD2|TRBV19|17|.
CASSRASGKSSYNEQFF
TGTGCCAGTAGTAGGGCTAGCGGGAAGAGCTCCTACAATGAGCAGTTCTTC
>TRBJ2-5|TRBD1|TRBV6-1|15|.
CASSPDRGRGETQYF
TGTGCCAGCAGTCCGGACAGGGGGCGAGGAGAGACCCAGTACTTC
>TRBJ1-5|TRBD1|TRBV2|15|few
CASSLGQGGYQPQHF
TGTGCCAGCAGTTTAGGACAGGGGGGATATCAGCCCCAGCATTTT
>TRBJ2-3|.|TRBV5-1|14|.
CASSLRAGTDTQYF
TGCGCCAGCAGCCTAAGGGCAGGGACAGATACGCAGTATTTT
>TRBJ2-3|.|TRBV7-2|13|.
CASSSPWADTQYF
TGTGCCAGCAGTTCCCCTTGGGCAGATACGCAGTATTTT
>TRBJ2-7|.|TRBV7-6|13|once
CASSLAGWGEQYF
TGTGCCAGCAGCTTAGCAGGGTGGGGCGAGCAGTACTTC
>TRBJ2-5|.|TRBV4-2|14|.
CASSLNTGKETQYF
TGTGCCAGCAGCTTAAATACAGGGAAAGAGACCCAGTACTTC
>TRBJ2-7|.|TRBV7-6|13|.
CASSSGVPYEQYF
TGTGCCAGCAGCTCAGGGGTCCCCTACGAGCAGTACTTC
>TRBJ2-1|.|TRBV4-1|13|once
CASISAGTFEQFF
TGCGCCAGCATTTCCGCCGGGACCTTCGAGCAGTTCTTC
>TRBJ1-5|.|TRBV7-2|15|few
CASSHASGGVGPQHF
TGTGCCAGCAGCCACGCCTCTGGGGGGGTCGGGCCCCAGCATTTT
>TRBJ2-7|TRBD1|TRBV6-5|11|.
CAGNRGYEQYF
TGTGCCGGTAACAGGGGATACGAGCAGTACTTC
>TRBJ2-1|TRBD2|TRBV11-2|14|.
CASSPIAGYNEQFF
TGTGCCAGCAGTCCCATAGCGGGCTACAATGAGCAGTTCTTC
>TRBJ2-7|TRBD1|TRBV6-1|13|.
CASDRDLLYEQYF
TGTGCCAGCGACAGGGATCTCCTCTACGAGCAGTACTTC
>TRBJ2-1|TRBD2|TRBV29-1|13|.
CSVRTSGGPPQFF
TGCAGCGTGAGGACTAGCGGGGGCCCCCCGCAGTTCTTC